The 9 T cell receptor beta chains in this list originate from one sample, sequenced in a study of beta chain features in type 1 diabetes. The study, taken as a whole, reports: TCRB CDR3 length was moderately but significantly reduced in all four CD4+ subsets of Type 1 diabetes patients.

For these receptors, no antigen is known. Sequencing targeted expressed TCRB transcripts, as all isolated RNA had been reverse transcribed. Generated by immunoSEQ multiplex PCR, the TCRdb table keeps only in-frame clones and is missing some. The repertoire has 640,000 or so clones, around 15% of them found once; the top ten carry less than 0.025%. Sequenced material: naive CD4+ T cells from blood. Source of these receptors: a man aged 18 to 30 with type 1 diabetes.

The chain is built from TRBV7-9 and TRBJ1-1, with unresolved D. Germline CDR1 and CDR2: SEHNR and FQNEAQ (reference sequence). This CDR3 spans 13 amino acids. Trimming removed 4 bases from V and 1 base from J, with 7 bases in between. CDR3 DNA sequence: TGTGCCAGCAGCTCCCGGGGGAACACTGAAGCTTTCTTT. The encoded protein is CASSSRGNTEAFF. The complete variable domain, with remaining parts taken from reference TRBV7-9 and TRBJ1-1, reads DTGVSQNPRHKITKRGQNVTFRCDPISEHNRLYWYRQTLGQGPEFLTYFQNEAQLEKSRLLSDRFSAERPKGSFSTLEIQRTEQGDSAMYLCASSSRGNTEAFFGQGTRLTVV.

On this clone: Other DNA variants within this sample encode the same CDR3. The gene calls are TRBV7-9 and TRBJ2-5; D call uncertain. The CDR3 length is 14 residues. V lost 3 bases to trimming and J lost 1 base, with 9 bases between them. CDR1 and CDR2 from the germline V gene are SEHNR and FQNEAQ (reference sequence). The CDR3 nucleotides read TGTGCCAGCAGCTTGGTGGGGTCCCAAGAGACCCAGTACTTC. Translation: CASSLVGSQETQYF.

V gene TRBV7-9 combines with J gene TRBJ2-4, with D possibly being TRBD1 (5 bases). V was trimmed by 5 bases and J by 4 bases, leaving 12 bases between them. There are 14 residues in the CDR3. CDR1 and CDR2 (germline): SEHNR, FQNEAQ (reference sequence). CDR3 sequence reads: CASSPRQSKNIQYF. The CDR3 coding sequence is TGTGCCAGCAGCCCACGACAGTCTAAAAACATTCAGTACTTC.

The V call is TRBV5-4, the J call TRBJ1-1, with 7 positions matching TRBD1. V was pared by 4 bases and J by 0 bases, with 6 bases of the junction left unmatched. The CDR3 loop spans 15 amino acids. Germline CDR1 reads SGHNT; CDR2 reads YYREEE (reference sequence). The CDR3 nucleotides are TGTGCCAGCAGCCTTGGACAGGAGCTGAACACTGAAGCTTTCTTT. As protein: CASSLGQELNTEAFF.

This chain uses TRBV7-9 with TRBJ1-2; 10 bases match TRBD1. Germline CDR1 is SEHNR and CDR2 is FQNEAQ (reference sequence). The CDR3 is 18 amino acids. Trimming cost V 1 base and J 6 bases; bases outside gene matches: 14. The CDR3 loop reads CASSLDSLTDRGFHGYTF. The DNA for the CDR3 is TGTGCCAGCAGCTTAGACTCCCTAACGGACAGGGGGTTCCATGGCTACACCTTC.

This clone showed up just a few times. The chain uses TRBV30 and TRBJ2-1; the D is unclear. With 2 bases removed from V and 5 bases from J, the gap between germline ends came to 10 bases. From germline, CDR1 is GTSNPN and CDR2 SVGIG (reference sequence). CDR3 size: 13 residues. This CDR3 reads CAWSIGLHNEQFF. CDR3 bases: TGTGCCTGGAGTATTGGGCTACACAATGAGCAGTTCTTC.

The V and J genes are TRBV6-5 and TRBJ1-6, with no clear D. Trimming took off 1 base at V and 11 bases at J, with 12 bases between the two ends. From germline, CDR1 is MNHEY and CDR2 SVGAGI. The CDR3 runs to 14 residues. The CDR3, as DNA: TGTGCCAGCAGTTACTGGCCGGATCGGCCACCCCTCCACTTT. Its translation: CASSYWPDRPPLHF.

V and J are TRBV12-5 and TRBJ2-5; D may be TRBD1 (6 bases). The CDR3 totals 13 residues. Trimming pared 5 bases from V and 1 base from J, leaving 8 bases between. Germline V CDR1 and CDR2: LGHNT, FRNRAP. The CDR3 nucleotides read TGTGCTAGTGGTAAGGACAGCCAAGAGACCCAGTACTTC. Translated, it gives CASGKDSQETQYF. Full variable domain (missing parts from reference TRBV12-5 and TRBJ2-5): DARVTQTPRHKVTEMGQEVTMRCQPILGHNTVFWYRQTMMQGLELLAYFRNRAPLDDSGMPKDRFSAEMPDATLATLKIQPSEPRDSAVYFCASGKDSQETQYFGPGTRLLVL.

The chain uses TRBV7-6 and TRBJ1-4; 10 bases align to TRBD1. The CDR3 is made up of 15 amino acids. Germline trimming cut 5 bases from V and 10 bases from J; bases unmatched to any gene: 10. The germline CDR1 and CDR2 sequences are SGHVS and FNYEAQ. CDR3 nucleotide sequence: TGTGCCAGCAGCAAAACCGGGACAGGGGAGAGAAAACTGTTTTTT. Translating it yields CASSKTGTGERKLFF.